This T cell receptor beta chain was profiled in a study of CD8+ T cells in alopecia areata. Lesional scalp punch biopsies and peripheral blood came from alopecia areata patients. Researchers picked out CD4+ and CD8+ T cells from PBMCs by sorting. This clone was counted between two and nine times. Its target is not known. Looked up from germline, CDR1 is SGHVS and CDR2 is FQNEAQ. This CDR3 spans 18 amino acids. V lost 8 bases and J lost 4, with 24 bases in between. Sequencing relied on a cDNA template that was reverse transcribed from extracted RNA. Data came from immunoSEQ multiplex PCR; TCRdb stores just in-frame clones and leaves some out. Among around 60,000 clones, roughly 47% were seen once, and the ten largest hold roughly 51%. Study observations and caveats: Compared with normal scalp, lesional scalp had higher clonality and more expanded CD8+ clones.

The TCR originated in a human donor with alopecia areata. The sequencing input was NKG2D-low CD8+ T cells sorted from blood. The chain recombines TRBV7-8 with TRBJ2-6; D remains unclear. CDR3 DNA sequence: TGTGCCAGCTCCCAGGTGGTCAGGAGTCCGGAAGGGGCCAACGTCCTGACTTTC. Translation gives CASSQVVRSPEGANVLTF.